This TCR beta chain was obtained from a study of T-cell memory formation after mild COVID-19. Study at large: Largely, the TCR clusters proved donor specific.

TCRdb reprocessed the 5' RACE reads via MiXCR and lists one record per CDR3 protein. Of 400,000 to 550,000 distinct CDR3 sequences listed, about 23% were seen once; the top ten hold under 15%. In the case of this clonotype: Its target is unknown.

Findings and caveats of the study: Detection of some responders pre-infection suggested pre-existing cross-reactive memory T cells participated.

CDR1 is SNHLY and CDR2 is FYNNEI in the germline V gene. The CDR3 loop spans 11 amino acids. Trimming shortened V by 8 bases and J by 0 bases, and 5 bases separated the two germline ends. The origin of this receptor is an adult woman who had mild COVID-19 (a few samples of this study predate the infection). Cell type and time point are not known. The material sequenced was PBMCs or a T cell subset sorted from them (not recorded which). V gene TRBV2 combines with J gene TRBJ2-7; no reliable D call. The CDR3 DNA reads as TGTGCCAGCCAGTACTCCTACGAGCAGTACTTC. Protein: CASQYSYEQYF.